These T cell receptor beta chains were read from a single sample in a study of post-analysis software for immune sequencing data. TCRdb itself ran the PCR reads through MiXCR, one entry per CDR3 protein. In the table there are about 770,000 distinct CDR3 sequences, 40% to 55% of which are singletons. Sequenced: blood. Every receptor here comes from a girl under 18 with multiple sclerosis. The CDR3 runs from the conserved cysteine through the conserved F or W. D genes are given only for firm matches. Not every row has a clone size; where given, it reads once, few, many or a size class.

-	TRBD1	TRBV9	TRBJ2-1	TGTGTCAGCAGCGTAAACAGACAGGGGGGGTACAATGAGCAGTTCTTC	CVSSVNRQGGYNEQFF
-	-	TRBV15	TRBJ1-5	TGTGCCACCAGCAGAGCAGATCAGCCCCAGCATTTT	CATSRADQPQHF
many	TRBD2	TRBV12-3/TRBV12-4	TRBJ2-1	TGTGCCAGCAGTCCCGCCTTATTAGCGGGACTAAATGAGCAGTTCTTC	CASSPALLAGLNEQFF
-	TRBD2	TRBV20-1	TRBJ2-7	TGCAGTGCTAGAGATCAACGGCGGGAGACTCCTTACGAGCAGTACTTC	CSARDQRRETPYEQYF
-	-	TRBV3-1	TRBJ1-6	TGTGCCAGCAGCCAAGATCTTTGGGGGCAAGGTTCACCCCTCCACTTT	CASSQDLWGQGSPLHF
-	TRBD2	TRBV3-1	TRBJ2-5	TGTGCCAGCAGCCAAGTAATTAGGCTAGCGGAAGAGACCCAGTACTTC	CASSQVIRLAEETQYF
-	TRBD2	TRBV11-1	TRBJ2-1	TGTGCCAGCAGCTTACCGGCCCGACTAGCGGGGGGGGATGAGCAGTTCTTC	CASSLPARLAGGDEQFF
few	-	TRBV6-5	TRBJ1-5	TGTGCCAGCAGTTACTCGGGTGTTCAGCCCCAGCATTTT	CASSYSGVQPQHF
-	-	TRBV12-3/TRBV12-4	TRBJ1-4	TGTGCCAGCAGTTTCGGAGGGGAGGCTAATGAAAAACGGTTTTTT	CASSFGGEANEKRFF
-	TRBD2	TRBV20-1	TRBJ2-3	TGCAGTGCTAGAGCCTGGCGGGAGAGCTACACAGATACGCAGTATTTT	CSARAWRESYTDTQYF
-	TRBD2	TRBV20-1	TRBJ2-7	TGCAGTGCGGCCCCTCAGGCGGGGGTCTACAATGAGCAGTACTTC	CSAAPQAGVYNEQYF
-	TRBD2	TRBV29-1	TRBJ2-7	TGCAGCGTTGACCAAGCGGGAGTTGGCGAGCAGTACTTC	CSVDQAGVGEQYF
many	-	TRBV7-3	TRBJ2-1	TGTGCCAGCAGCTTAATGGCGGGGTCCTACAATGAGCAGTTCTTC	CASSLMAGSYNEQFF
-	TRBD2	TRBV9	TRBJ2-5	TGTGCCAGCAGCGTAGGAACTAGCGGGACGGAGACCCAGTACTTC	CASSVGTSGTETQYF
once	TRBD2	TRBV9	TRBJ2-5	TGTGCCAGCAGCGACGGACTAGGGACGGAGGAGACCCAGTACTTC	CASSDGLGTEETQYF
many	-	TRBV15	TRBJ2-1	TGTGCCACCAGCAGAGTACCGGACAATGAGCAGTTCTTC	CATSRVPDNEQFF
-	-	TRBV7-9	TRBJ2-4	TGTGCCAGCAGCTCTCCGGGGCCCCTCCTAGAGCAGTACTTC	CASSSPGPLLEQYF
few	-	TRBV6-5	TRBJ2-7	TGTGCCAGCAGTTTAACACAATACTACTACGAGCAGTACTTC	CASSLTQYYYEQYF
-	-	TRBV7-9	TRBJ1-2	TGTGCCAGCAGCTTCGGGACTCAAAGCGATGGCTACACCTTC	CASSFGTQSDGYTF
few	TRBD2	TRBV2	TRBJ2-1	TGTGCCAGCATGCGGGAGGTGGCGTGGAATGAGCAGTTCTTC	CASMREVAWNEQFF
-	TRBD1	TRBV20-1	TRBJ1-6	TGCAGTGCTAGACAGGCCGGGACAGGGGGTTCACCCCTCCACTTT	CSARQAGTGGSPLHF
-	-	TRBV6-6	TRBJ2-5	TGTGCCAGCAGTTTTGGCACCCAGAAAGAGACCCAGTACTTC	CASSFGTQKETQYF
few	-	TRBV11-2	TRBJ2-3	TGTGCCAGCAGCGGGCGACAGGTCGAAACGGGTACGCAGTATTTT	CASSGRQVETGTQYF
-	-	TRBV29-1	TRBJ2-5	TGCAGCGTTTCGATGGGATCTGAGCAGTACTTC	CSVSMGSEQYF
-	TRBD1	TRBV27	TRBJ2-3	TGTGCCAGCAGTTTATCCCGGGACAGCAGCACAGATACGCAGTATTTT	CASSLSRDSSTDTQYF
-	TRBD1	TRBV7-3	TRBJ2-5	TGTGCCAGCAGTCCGTCAGGGGGCCGTGAGACCCAGTACTTC	CASSPSGGRETQYF
once	TRBD2	TRBV3-1	TRBJ2-1	TGTGCCAGCAGCCGGGAGGGCTCCTACAATGAGCAGTTCTTC	CASSREGSYNEQFF
many	-	TRBV7-9	TRBJ2-7	TGTGCCAGCACCGAGACGGGCAACTACGAGCAGTACTTC	CASTETGNYEQYF
-	-	TRBV12-3/TRBV12-4	TRBJ2-7	TGTGCCAGCACCTCCGACACGCGCTCCTACGAGCAGTACTTC	CASTSDTRSYEQYF
few	-	TRBV4-3	TRBJ2-4	TGCGCCAGCAGCCAAGATGTTGGGCAGGGGAACATTCAGTACTTC	CASSQDVGQGNIQYF
few	-	TRBV20-1	TRBJ2-4	TGCAGTGCTAGAGGAAGGGATGTTCAGTACTTC	CSARGRDVQYF
few	-	TRBV6-1	TRBJ2-3	TGTGCCAGCAGTGGAATGGACCTGGCTGGAGATACGCAGTATTTT	CASSGMDLAGDTQYF
few	-	TRBV3-1	TRBJ2-7	TGTGCCAGCAGCCAAGTCGGACCGTACGAGCAGTACTTC	CASSQVGPYEQYF
-	TRBD1	TRBV29-1	TRBJ2-5	TGCAGCGACCGACAGGGGAGTGAGACCCAGTACTTC	CSDRQGSETQYF
once	-	TRBV9	TRBJ2-1	TGTGCCAGCAGCGTAGGGGTAGCGGCCCCCTACAATGAGCAGTTCTTC	CASSVGVAAPYNEQFF
few	TRBD1	TRBV6-1	TRBJ2-7	TGTGCCAGCACTGGGACAGGGGTGAACTACGAGCAGTACTTC	CASTGTGVNYEQYF
few	-	TRBV27	TRBJ2-1	TGTGCCAGCACGGGCAGGGGAGCCGATGAGCAGTTCTTC	CASTGRGADEQFF
-	TRBD1	TRBV5-1	TRBJ2-2	TGCGCCAGCCAAGAAGGGACAGCATTGAACACCGGGGAGCTGTTTTTT	CASQEGTALNTGELFF
few	-	TRBV5-1	TRBJ2-3	TGCGCCAGCAGCCCCTTGGGGATCACCCCCGGATCGGATACGCAGTATTTT	CASSPLGITPGSDTQYF
once	TRBD2	TRBV2	TRBJ2-3	TGTGCCAACGTACTAGCGAGCACAGATACGCAGTATTTT	CANVLASTDTQYF
once	-	TRBV7-2	TRBJ2-7	TGTGCCTGCAGCTTAGGAGTAGTGGCCTTCTACGAGCAGTACTTC	CACSLGVVAFYEQYF
-	TRBD1	TRBV5-5	TRBJ1-2	TGTGCCAGCAGCTTGGGCGGGACAGTCGTCACCTTC	CASSLGGTVVTF
few	-	TRBV20-1	TRBJ2-1	TGCAGTGCTAGGGAAGTCGAGCATGAGCAGTTCTTC	CSAREVEHEQFF
-	-	TRBV4-3	TRBJ2-7	TGCGCCAGCAGCCAAGATCGGGAGAGAAACTACGAGCAGTACTTC	CASSQDRERNYEQYF
few	-	TRBV12-3/TRBV12-4	TRBJ2-7	TGTGCCAGCAGTTTAGCGTTCTCCTACGAGCAGTACTTC	CASSLAFSYEQYF
-	-	TRBV5-1	TRBJ2-1	TGCGCCAGCAGCTTTCAGGAATTGGATGAGCAGTTCTTC	CASSFQELDEQFF
few	TRBD2	TRBV28	TRBJ2-7	TGTGCCAGCAGTTTCCGACTAGCGGGAGGCAGGGAGCAGTACTTC	CASSFRLAGGREQYF
-	-	TRBV18	TRBJ1-5	TGTGCCAGCTCACCCGGGACCTTTCAGCCCCAGCATTTT	CASSPGTFQPQHF
-	-	TRBV5-1	TRBJ2-1	TGCGCCAGCAACTCTAGACAGGAGGGTCTCGTCTCGATTCGTAATGAGCAGTTCTTC	CASNSRQEGLVSIRNEQFF
-	-	TRBV3-1	TRBJ2-1	TGTGCCAGCAGCCAAGTCAGCGCCGGGATCTTCAATGAGCAGTTCTTC	CASSQVSAGIFNEQFF